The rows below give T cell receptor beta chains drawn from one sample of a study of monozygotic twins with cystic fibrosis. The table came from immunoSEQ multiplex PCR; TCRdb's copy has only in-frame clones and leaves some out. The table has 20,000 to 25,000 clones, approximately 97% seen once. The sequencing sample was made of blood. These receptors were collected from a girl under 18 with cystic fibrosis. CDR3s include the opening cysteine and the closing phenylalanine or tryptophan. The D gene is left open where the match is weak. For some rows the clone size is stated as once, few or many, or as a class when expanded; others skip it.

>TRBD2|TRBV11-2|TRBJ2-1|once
TGTGCCAGCAGCTTAGATTGGACTAGCGGGAGCCGGGGCAATGAGCAGTTCTTC
CASSLDWTSGSRGNEQFF
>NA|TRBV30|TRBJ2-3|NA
TGTGCCTGGAGTCTCAGGACAGGGAGGGCAGATACGCAGTATTTT
CAWSLRTGRADTQYF
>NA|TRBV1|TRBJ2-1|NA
TGCACCAGCAGCCAAGTGCCGACCCCCTACAATGAGCAGTTCTTC
CTSSQVPTPYNEQFF
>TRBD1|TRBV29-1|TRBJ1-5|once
TGCAGCGTAGGTTTAGGGACAGGCGGCAATCAGCCCCAGCATTTT
CSVGLGTGGNQPQHF
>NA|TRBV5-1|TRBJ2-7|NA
TGCGCCAGCAGCCCGATCGGGGTCGAGCAGTACTTC
CASSPIGVEQYF
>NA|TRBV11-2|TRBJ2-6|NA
TGTGCCAGCAGCTCGGACACGGCCTCTGGGGCCAACGTCCTGACTTTC
CASSSDTASGANVLTF
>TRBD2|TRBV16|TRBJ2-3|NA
TGTGCCAGCAGCCGACCGGGACTAGCGGGTAGAAATACGCAGTATTTT
CASSRPGLAGRNTQYF
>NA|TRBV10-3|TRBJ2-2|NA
TGTGCCATCAGTGAAATTGGCGGGGCGAACACCGGGGAGCTGTTTTTT
CAISEIGGANTGELFF
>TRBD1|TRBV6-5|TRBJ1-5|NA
TGTGCCAGCAGCAGGACAGGGCCAAATCAGCCCCAGCATTTT
CASSRTGPNQPQHF
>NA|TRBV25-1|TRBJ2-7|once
TGTGCCAGATACTACGAGCAGTACTTC
CARYYEQYF
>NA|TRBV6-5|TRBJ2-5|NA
TGTGCCAGCAGTCCTTCCGGGAGCTACCAAGAGACCCAGTACTTC
CASSPSGSYQETQYF
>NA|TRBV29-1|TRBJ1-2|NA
TGCAGCGTCGGGAGTGACTATGGCTACACCTTC
CSVGSDYGYTF
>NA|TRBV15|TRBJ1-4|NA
TGTGCCACCAGCATAGGTGAAAAACTGTTTTTT
CATSIGEKLFF
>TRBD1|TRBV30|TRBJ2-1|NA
TGTGCCTGGAGTGTTGGCAGGGGGCTCAACAATGAGCAGTTCTTC
CAWSVGRGLNNEQFF
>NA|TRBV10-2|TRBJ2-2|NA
TGCGCCAGCAGTTGGACAGTGAACACCGGGGAGCTGTTTTTT
CASSWTVNTGELFF
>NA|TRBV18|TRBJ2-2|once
TGTGCCAGCTCACCTATTACCGGGGAGCTGTTTTTT
CASSPITGELFF
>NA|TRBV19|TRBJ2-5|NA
TGTGCCAGTAGTGGGATCCAAGAGACCCAGTACTTC
CASSGIQETQYF
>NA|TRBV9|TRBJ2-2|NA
TGTGCCAGCAGCGTTAGCAGCCAGAAATCGAACACCGGGGAGCTGTTTTTT
CASSVSSQKSNTGELFF
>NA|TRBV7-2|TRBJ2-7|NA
TGTGCCAGCAGCCCCCGCCACTCCGCCTCCTACGAGCAGTACTTC
CASSPRHSASYEQYF
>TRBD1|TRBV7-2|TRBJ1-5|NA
TGTGCCAGCAGCTACACGGACAGGGGGCCGTGGCCCCAGCATTTT
CASSYTDRGPWPQHF
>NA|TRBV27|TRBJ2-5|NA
TGTGCCAGCAGTTCCCACAGGGCGCTGGAGACCCAGTACTTC
CASSSHRALETQYF
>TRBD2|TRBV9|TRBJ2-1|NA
TGTGCCAGCAGCGCCACTAGCGGGGGCAATGAGCAGTTCTTC
CASSATSGGNEQFF
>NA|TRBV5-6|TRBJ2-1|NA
TGTGCCAGCAGCCGGGCTGCAGATGAGCAGTTCTTC
CASSRAADEQFF
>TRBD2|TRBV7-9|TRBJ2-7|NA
TGTGCCAGCAGCCCCGGGACTAGCTGGCGCTACGAGCAGTACTTC
CASSPGTSWRYEQYF
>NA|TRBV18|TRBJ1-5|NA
TGTGCCAGCTCAACCTCCGGGTCCCTCCACTTTCAGCCCCAGCATTTT
CASSTSGSLHFQPQHF
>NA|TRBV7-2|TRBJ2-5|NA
TGTGCCAGCAGCCCCTGGGCCCACCAAGAGACCCAGTACTTC
CASSPWAHQETQYF
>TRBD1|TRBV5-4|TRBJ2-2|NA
TGTGCCAGCAGCACGGGACAGGGTTCCGGGGAGCTGTTTTTT
CASSTGQGSGELFF
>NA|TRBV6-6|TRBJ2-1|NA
TGTGCCAGCAGCTGGGCCTCCTACAATGAGCAGTTCTTC
CASSWASYNEQFF
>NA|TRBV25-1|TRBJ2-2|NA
TGTGCCAGCAGTGAAGTCCGAGGTAGCGTAGACACCGGGGAGCTGTTTTTT
CASSEVRGSVDTGELFF
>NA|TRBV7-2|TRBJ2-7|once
TGTGCCAGCAGCTTAATTTCCTACGAGCAGTACTTC
CASSLISYEQYF
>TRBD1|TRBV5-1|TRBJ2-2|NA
TGCGCCAGCAGCTCGGACAGGACCACCGGGGAGCTGTTTTTT
CASSSDRTTGELFF
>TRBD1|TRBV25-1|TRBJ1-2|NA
TGTGCCAGCAGTCCGGCAGGGGGTAACTATGGCTACACCTTC
CASSPAGGNYGYTF
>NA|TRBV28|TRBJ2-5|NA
TGTGCCAGCAGTTCTCCGGGGCAAGAGACCCAGTACTTC
CASSSPGQETQYF
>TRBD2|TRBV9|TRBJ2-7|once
TGTGCCAGCAGCCCCCGACTAGCGGGAGCATACGAGCAGTACTTC
CASSPRLAGAYEQYF
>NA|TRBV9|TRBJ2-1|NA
TGTGCCAGCAGCGCATACTACCAGGGGGGCAATGAGCAGTTCTTC
CASSAYYQGGNEQFF
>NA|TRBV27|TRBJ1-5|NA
TGTGCCAGCAGTTTTAACGGGGGTGCTCAGCCCCAGCATTTT
CASSFNGGAQPQHF
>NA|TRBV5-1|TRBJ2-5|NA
TGCGCCAGCGCTCTTGGCGGGGGCGCGGAAGAGACCCAGTACTTC
CASALGGGAEETQYF
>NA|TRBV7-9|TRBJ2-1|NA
TGTGCCAGCAACAAATACAATGAGCAGTTCTTC
CASNKYNEQFF
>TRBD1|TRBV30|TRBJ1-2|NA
TGTGCCTGGTGGACAGGGGTAACGATGTATGGCTACACCTTC
CAWWTGVTMYGYTF
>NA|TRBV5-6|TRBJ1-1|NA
TGTGCCAGCAGCTTGGGGGACCGGACTGAAGCTTTCTTT
CASSLGDRTEAFF
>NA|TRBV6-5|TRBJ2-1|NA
TGTGCCAGCCGGGCTCAGGGTAGAAATGAGCAGTTCTTC
CASRAQGRNEQFF
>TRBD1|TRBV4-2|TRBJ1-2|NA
TGTGCCAGCAGCCAAGATAGAATGGGACAGGGGGATGGCTACACCTTC
CASSQDRMGQGDGYTF
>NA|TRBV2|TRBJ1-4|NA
TGTGCCAGCAGTGAGTCGGACATGAAAAAACTGTTTTTT
CASSESDMKKLFF
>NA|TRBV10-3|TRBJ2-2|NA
TGTGCCATCAGTGATAACAGGGAGTACACCGGGGAGCTGTTTTTT
CAISDNREYTGELFF
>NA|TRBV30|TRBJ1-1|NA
TGTGCCTGGATTCGGGTCGACACCGAAGCTTTCTTT
CAWIRVDTEAFF
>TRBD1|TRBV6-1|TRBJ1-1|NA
TGTGCCAGCAGTGAAGCAGTAGGGACAGACCCGGGGGCTTTCTTT
CASSEAVGTDPGAFF
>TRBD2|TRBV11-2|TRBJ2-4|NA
TGTGCCAGCAGCCCCGTTAGCGGGAGAGGGGGGGGTGGAAACATTCAGTACTTC
CASSPVSGRGGGGNIQYF
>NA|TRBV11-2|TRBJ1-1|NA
TGTGCCAGCAGCTTAGAAACGATGAACACTGAAGCTTTCTTT
CASSLETMNTEAFF
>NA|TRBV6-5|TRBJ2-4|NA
TGTGCCAGCAGGGGGGTAGCCAAAAACATTCAGTACTTC
CASRGVAKNIQYF
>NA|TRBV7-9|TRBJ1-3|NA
TGTGCCAGCAGCTTAGGCGGGGTCAGGTCTGGAAACACCATATATTTT
CASSLGGVRSGNTIYF
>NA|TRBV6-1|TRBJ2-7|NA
TGTGCCAGCAGCGGGGGGCACGAGCAGTACTTC
CASSGGHEQYF
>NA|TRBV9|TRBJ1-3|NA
TGTGCCAGCAGCGCAAGCCTTGGCTCTGGAAACACCATATATTTT
CASSASLGSGNTIYF
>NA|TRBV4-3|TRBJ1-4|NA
TGCGCCAGCAGCCAAGGGACAAAGTTAGGAAAACTGTTTTTT
CASSQGTKLGKLFF
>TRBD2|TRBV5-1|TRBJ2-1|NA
TGCGCCAGCAGCTGGGGGAGGGATAATGAGCAGTTCTTC
CASSWGRDNEQFF